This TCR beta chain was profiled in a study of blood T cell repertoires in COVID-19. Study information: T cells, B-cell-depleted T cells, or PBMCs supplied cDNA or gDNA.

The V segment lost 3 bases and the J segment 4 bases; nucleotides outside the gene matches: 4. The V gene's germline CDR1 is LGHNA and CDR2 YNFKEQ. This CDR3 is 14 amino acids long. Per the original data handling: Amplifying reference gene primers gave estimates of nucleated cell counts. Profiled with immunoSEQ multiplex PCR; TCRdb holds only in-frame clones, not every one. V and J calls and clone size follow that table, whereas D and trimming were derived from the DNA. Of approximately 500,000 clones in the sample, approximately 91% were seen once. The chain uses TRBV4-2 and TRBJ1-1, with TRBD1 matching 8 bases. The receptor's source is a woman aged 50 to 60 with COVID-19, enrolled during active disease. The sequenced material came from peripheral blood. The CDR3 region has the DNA TGTGCCAGCAGCCAGGTACAGGGGGGCACTGAAGCTTTCTTT. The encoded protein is CASSQVQGGTEAFF.